This TCR beta chain was sequenced for a study of OX40 agonist ivuxolimab in advanced cancers. The trim removed 6 bases at V and 0 bases at J, leaving 9 bases unmatched. The CDR3 is 16 residues long. Germline V gene lookup returns CDR1 SEHNR and CDR2 FQNEAQ (reference sequence). Produced via immunoSEQ multiplex PCR; TCRdb's table is partial and in-frame only. The repertoire holds tens of thousands of clones, with 70% to 90% as singletons. The receptor's source is an adult with an advanced solid tumor such as melanoma, head and neck, liver or kidney cancer. Here the sequenced sample was CD4+ or CD8+ T cells sorted from blood, taken in a trial of the OX40 agonist ivuxolimab. The rearrangement links TRBV7-9 to TRBJ1-1, with 8 nucleotides matching TRBD1. The CDR3 here is CASSRQGYRMNTEAFF. For the CDR3, the DNA is TGTGCCAGCAGTAGACAGGGGTACCGAATGAACACTGAAGCTTTCTTT.